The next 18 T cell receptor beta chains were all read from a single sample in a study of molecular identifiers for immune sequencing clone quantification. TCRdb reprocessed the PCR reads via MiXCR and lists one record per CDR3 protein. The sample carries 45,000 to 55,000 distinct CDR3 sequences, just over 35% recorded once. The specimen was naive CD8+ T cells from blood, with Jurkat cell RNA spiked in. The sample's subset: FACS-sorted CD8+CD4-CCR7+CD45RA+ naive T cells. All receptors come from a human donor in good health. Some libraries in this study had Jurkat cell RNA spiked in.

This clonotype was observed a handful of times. The CDR3 protein is CASTSFAGGPGEQYF. CDR3 bases: TGTGCCAGCACCTCTTTTGCGGGAGGGCCGGGGGAGCAGTACTTC. The chain uses TRBV12-3 or TRBV12-4 and TRBJ2-7; TRBD2 matches 9 bases. This CDR3 is 15 amino acids long. Trimming removed 7 bases from V and 7 bases from J; junction bases left unmatched: 14.

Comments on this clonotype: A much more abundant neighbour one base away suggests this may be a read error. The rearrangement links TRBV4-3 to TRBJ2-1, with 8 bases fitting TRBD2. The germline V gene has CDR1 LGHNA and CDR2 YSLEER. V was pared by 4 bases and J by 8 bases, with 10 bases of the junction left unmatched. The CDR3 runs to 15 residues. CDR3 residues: CASSPGPAGDDEQFF. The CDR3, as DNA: TGCGCCAGCAGCCCCGGACCAGCGGGAGATGATGAGCAGTTCTTC.

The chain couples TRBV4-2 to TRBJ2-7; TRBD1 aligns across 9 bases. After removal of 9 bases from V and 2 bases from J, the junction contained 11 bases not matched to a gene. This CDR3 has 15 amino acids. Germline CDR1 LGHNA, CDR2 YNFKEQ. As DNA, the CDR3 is TGTGCCAGTTCTTGGTCCGGGACAGGGCCCTACGAGCAGTACTTC. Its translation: CASSWSGTGPYEQYF.

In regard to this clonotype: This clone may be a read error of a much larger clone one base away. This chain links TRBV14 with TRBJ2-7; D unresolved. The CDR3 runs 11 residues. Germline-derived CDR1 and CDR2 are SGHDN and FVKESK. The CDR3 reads CASGQSYEQYF. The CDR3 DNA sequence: TGTGCCAGCGGCCAAAGCTACGAGCAGTACTTC.

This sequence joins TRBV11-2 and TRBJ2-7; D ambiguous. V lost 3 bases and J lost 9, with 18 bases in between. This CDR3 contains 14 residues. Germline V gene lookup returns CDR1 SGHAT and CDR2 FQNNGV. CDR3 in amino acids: CASSFAASPWVQYF. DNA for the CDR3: TGTGCCAGCAGCTTTGCGGCTAGTCCGTGGGTGCAGTACTTC.

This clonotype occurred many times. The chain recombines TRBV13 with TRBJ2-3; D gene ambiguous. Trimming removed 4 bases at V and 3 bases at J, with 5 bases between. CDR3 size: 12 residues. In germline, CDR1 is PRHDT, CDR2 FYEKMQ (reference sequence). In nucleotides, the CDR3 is TGTGCCAGCAGCTCGACAACAGATACGCAGTATTTT. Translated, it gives CASSSTTDTQYF.

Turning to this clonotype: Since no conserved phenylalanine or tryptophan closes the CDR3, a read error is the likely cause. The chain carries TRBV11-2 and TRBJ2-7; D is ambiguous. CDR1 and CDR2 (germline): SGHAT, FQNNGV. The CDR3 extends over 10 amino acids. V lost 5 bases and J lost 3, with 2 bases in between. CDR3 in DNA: TGTGCCAGCAGCCACTACGAGCAGTACTAC. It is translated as CASSHYEQYY.

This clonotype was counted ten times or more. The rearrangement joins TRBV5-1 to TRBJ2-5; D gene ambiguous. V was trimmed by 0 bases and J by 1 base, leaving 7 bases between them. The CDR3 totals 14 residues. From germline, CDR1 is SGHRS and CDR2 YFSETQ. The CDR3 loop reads CASSLDRLQETQYF. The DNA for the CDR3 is TGCGCCAGCAGCTTGGACCGGCTCCAAGAGACCCAGTACTTC.

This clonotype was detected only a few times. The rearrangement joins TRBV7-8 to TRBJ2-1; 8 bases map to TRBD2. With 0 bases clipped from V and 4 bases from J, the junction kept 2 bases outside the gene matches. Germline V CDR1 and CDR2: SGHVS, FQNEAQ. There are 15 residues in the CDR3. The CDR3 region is CASSLARGAYNEQFF. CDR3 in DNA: TGTGCCAGCAGCTTAGCGCGGGGGGCTTACAATGAGCAGTTCTTC. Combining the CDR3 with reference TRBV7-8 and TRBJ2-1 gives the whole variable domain GAGVSQSPRYKVAKRGQDVALRCDPISGHVSLFWYQQALGQGPEFLTYFQNEAQLDKSGLPSDRFFAERPEGSVSTLKIQRTQQEDSAVYLCASSLARGAYNEQFFGPGTRLTVL.

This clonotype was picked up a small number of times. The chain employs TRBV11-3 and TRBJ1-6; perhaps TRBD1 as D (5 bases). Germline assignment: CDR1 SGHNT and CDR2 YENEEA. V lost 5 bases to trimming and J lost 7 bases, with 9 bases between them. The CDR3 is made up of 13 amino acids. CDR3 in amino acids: CASSTGTNSPLHF. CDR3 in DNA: TGTGCCAGCAGCACTGGGACGAATTCACCCCTCCACTTT.

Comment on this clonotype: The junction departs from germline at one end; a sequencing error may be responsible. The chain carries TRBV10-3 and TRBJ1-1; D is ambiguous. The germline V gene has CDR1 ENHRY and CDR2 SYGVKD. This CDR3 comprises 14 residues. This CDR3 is CAINNGLGSTEAIF. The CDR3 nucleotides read TGTGCCATCAACAACGGACTGGGGAGCACTGAAGCTATCTTT.

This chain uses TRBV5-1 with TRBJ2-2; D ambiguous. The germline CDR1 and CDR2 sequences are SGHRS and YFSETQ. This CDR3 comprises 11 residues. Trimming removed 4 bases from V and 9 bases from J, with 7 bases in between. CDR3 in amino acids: CASSDSWELFF. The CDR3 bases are TGCGCCAGCAGCGATTCCTGGGAGCTGTTTTTT.

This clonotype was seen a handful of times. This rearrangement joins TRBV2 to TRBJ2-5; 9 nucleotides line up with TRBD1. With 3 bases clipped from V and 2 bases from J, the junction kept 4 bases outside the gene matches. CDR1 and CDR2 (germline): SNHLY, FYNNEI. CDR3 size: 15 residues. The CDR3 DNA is TGTGCCAGCAGTGATGACAGGGGGAGGCAAGAGACCCAGTACTTC. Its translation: CASSDDRGRQETQYF.

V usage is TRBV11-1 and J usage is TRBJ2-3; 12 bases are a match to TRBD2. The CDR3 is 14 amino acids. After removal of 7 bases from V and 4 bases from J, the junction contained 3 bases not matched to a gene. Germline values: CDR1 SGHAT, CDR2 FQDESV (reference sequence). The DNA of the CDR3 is TGTGCCAGCACGACTAGCGGGAGTGCAGATACGCAGTATTTT. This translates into CASTTSGSADTQYF.

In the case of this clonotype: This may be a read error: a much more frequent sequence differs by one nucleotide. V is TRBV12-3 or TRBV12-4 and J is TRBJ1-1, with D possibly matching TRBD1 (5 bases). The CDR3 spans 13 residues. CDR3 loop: CASRGTRNTAAFF. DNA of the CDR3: TGTGCCAGCAGGGGGACTCGGAACACTGCAGCTTTCTTT.

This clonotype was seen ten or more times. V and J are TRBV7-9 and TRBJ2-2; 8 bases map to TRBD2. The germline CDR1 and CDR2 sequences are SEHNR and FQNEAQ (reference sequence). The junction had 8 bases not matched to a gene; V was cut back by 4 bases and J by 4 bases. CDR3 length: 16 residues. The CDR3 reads CASSSWSGSGTGELFF. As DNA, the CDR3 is TGTGCCAGCAGCTCTTGGAGCGGGAGCGGCACCGGGGAGCTGTTTTTT.

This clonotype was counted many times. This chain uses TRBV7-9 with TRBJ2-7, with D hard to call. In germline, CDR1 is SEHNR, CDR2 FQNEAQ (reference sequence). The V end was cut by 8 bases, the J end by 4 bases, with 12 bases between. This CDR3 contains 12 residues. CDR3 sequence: CASAVKIYEQYF. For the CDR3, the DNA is TGTGCCAGCGCCGTGAAGATTTACGAGCAGTACTTC. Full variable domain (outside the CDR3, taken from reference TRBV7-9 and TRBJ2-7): DTGVSQNPRHKITKRGQNVTFRCDPISEHNRLYWYRQTLGQGPEFLTYFQNEAQLEKSRLLSDRFSAERPKGSFSTLEIQRTEQGDSAMYLCASAVKIYEQYFGPGTRLTVT.

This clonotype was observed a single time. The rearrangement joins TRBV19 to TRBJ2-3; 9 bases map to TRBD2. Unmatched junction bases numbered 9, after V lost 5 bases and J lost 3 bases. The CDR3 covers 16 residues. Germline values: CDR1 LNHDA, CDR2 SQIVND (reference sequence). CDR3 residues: CASSWGLALGTDTQYF. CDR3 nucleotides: TGTGCCAGTAGTTGGGGACTAGCCTTGGGAACAGATACGCAGTATTTT.